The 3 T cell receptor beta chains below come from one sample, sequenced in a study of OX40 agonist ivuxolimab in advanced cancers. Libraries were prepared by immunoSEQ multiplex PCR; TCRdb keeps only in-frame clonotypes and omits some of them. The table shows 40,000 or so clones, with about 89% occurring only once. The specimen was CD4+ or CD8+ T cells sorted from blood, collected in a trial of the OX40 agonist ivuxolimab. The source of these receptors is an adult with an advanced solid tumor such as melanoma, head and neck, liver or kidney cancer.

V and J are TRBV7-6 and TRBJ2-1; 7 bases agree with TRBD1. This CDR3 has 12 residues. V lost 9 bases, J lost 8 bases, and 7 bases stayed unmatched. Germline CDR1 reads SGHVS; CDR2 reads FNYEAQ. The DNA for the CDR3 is TGTGCCAGTAGAAAAACAGGGGATGAGCAGTTCTTC. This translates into CASRKTGDEQFF.

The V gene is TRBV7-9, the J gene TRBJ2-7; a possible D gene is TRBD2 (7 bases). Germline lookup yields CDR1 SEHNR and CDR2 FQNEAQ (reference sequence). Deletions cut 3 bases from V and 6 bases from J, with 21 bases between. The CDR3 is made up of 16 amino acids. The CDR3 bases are TGTGCCAGCAGCTTCAAGGAGTGGGGGGGCCGGAGCGAGCAGTACTTC. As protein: CASSFKEWGGRSEQYF.

The CDR3 sequence is CASSDTQGLAVYNEQFF. The CDR3, as DNA: TGTGCCAGCAGCGACACACAAGGACTAGCGGTGTACAATGAGCAGTTCTTC. The chain joins TRBV4-2 to TRBJ2-1; 10 bases align to TRBD2. V lost 5 bases, J lost 4 bases, and 11 bases stayed unmatched. This CDR3 is 17 amino acids long. Germline V gene lookup returns CDR1 LGHNA and CDR2 YNFKEQ.